What follows is one TCR beta chain and its context. Two replicates per tumor sample, mostly from about 5.2 ug of genomic DNA. TCRdb keeps only in-frame clones here, not all; method: immunoSEQ multiplex PCR. The sample shows approximately 15,000 clones, around 34% of them seen only once. This sample's time point: after neoadjuvant nivolumab, at surgical resection. The sample comes from a study of neoadjuvant anti-PD-1 for oral cavity cancer. Background on the study: Around day 43, patients without progression received a fourth nivolumab dose before surgery.

With 0 bases clipped from V and 7 bases from J, the junction kept 4 bases outside the gene matches. The CDR3 runs to 17 residues. Germline loops: CDR1 LGHNT, CDR2 FRNRAP. The source is a person between 40 and 85 years old with oral cavity squamous cell carcinoma. Source: tumor tissue, taken after nivolumab (anti-PD-1) treatment. V is TRBV12-5 and J is TRBJ2-1; the match to TRBD2 covers 15 bases. This CDR3 reads CASGLVRTSGGENEQFF. CDR3 in DNA: TGTGCTAGTGGTTTGGTACGGACTAGCGGGGGGGAGAATGAGCAGTTCTTC.